This T cell receptor (beta chain) was profiled in a study of OX40 agonist ivuxolimab in advanced cancers. General study points: The antigen specificity of the peripheral T cells (those that were expanded) was not determined. Compared with CD4+, CD8+ T cells on average had more expanded clones.

The CDR3 is 12 residues long. Per the germline V gene, CDR1 is SGHTA and CDR2 is FQGTGA. Worth noting for this clone: Its specificity is unknown.

Clones were sequenced by immunoSEQ multiplex PCR, and TCRdb holds only the in-frame ones, with some missing. The sample shows approximately 76,000 clones, about 89% of them seen only once. This chain links TRBV7-3 with TRBJ2-5, with D possibly TRBD2 on 6 matching bases. The DNA end is more similar to TRBJ2-7, so the J call may be wrong. The input for sequencing was CD4+ or CD8+ T cells sorted from blood, taken in a trial of the OX40 agonist ivuxolimab. The source is an adult with an advanced solid tumor such as melanoma, head and neck, liver or kidney cancer. The CDR3: CASSLFGGEQYF. Written as DNA, the CDR3 is TGTGCCAGCAGCTTATTCGGGGGCGAGCAGTACTTC.